This T cell receptor beta chain was sequenced in a study of T cell repertoires in cytomegalovirus infection. A single record per CDR3 protein comes from TCRdb applying MiXCR to the reads. The sample lists 900,000 to 950,000 distinct CDR3 sequences; around 29% were seen once. Turning to this clonotype: Its specificity is not known.

CDR3 length: 13 amino acids. The V gene lost 6 bases and the J gene lost 6 bases, with 11 bases spanning the gap. The germline V gene has CDR1 MNHNY and CDR2 SVGAGI (reference sequence). Study-wide findings and caveats: HLA-C-restricted CMV-specific TCR beta clonotypes were dominant in the ex vivo response.

This chain links TRBV6-6 with TRBJ2-2; D is unresolved. Sample: cultured CD8+ T cells from PBMCs, taken from culture after CMV antigen stimulation. The receptor was isolated from a human donor in good health (CMV status not recorded). Some clones in this sample may be carry-over from other donors' samples. CDR3 in amino acids: CASRPSRAGELFF. The CDR3 DNA reads as TGTGCCAGCAGACCCTCGAGAGCCGGGGAGCTGTTTTTT.